The TCR beta chain under discussion was sequenced for a study of monozygotic twins with inflammatory bowel disease. Study findings and constraints: Repertoire similarity matched across concordant and discordant twins, perhaps owing to limited power. There were differing immunosuppressive treatments, which may have added variability to patient repertoires.

Researchers used template switching to add UMIs featuring a 6-nucleotide sample barcode. TCRdb re-called the 5' RACE reads and catalogs CDR3 proteins one per entry, DNA excluded. Here the sample table reports 300,000 to 400,000 distinct CDR3 sequences. As to this clonotype: Its target is not known.

This CDR3 contains 14 residues. Germline lookup yields CDR1 MNHNS and CDR2 SASEGT. The chain recombines TRBV6-1 with TRBJ2-1. Sequencing was carried out using blood. This receptor was obtained from a human donor with ulcerative colitis or Crohn's disease, or a healthy co-twin of an affected twin (not recorded which). The CDR3 protein is CASTLQGDRNEQFF.